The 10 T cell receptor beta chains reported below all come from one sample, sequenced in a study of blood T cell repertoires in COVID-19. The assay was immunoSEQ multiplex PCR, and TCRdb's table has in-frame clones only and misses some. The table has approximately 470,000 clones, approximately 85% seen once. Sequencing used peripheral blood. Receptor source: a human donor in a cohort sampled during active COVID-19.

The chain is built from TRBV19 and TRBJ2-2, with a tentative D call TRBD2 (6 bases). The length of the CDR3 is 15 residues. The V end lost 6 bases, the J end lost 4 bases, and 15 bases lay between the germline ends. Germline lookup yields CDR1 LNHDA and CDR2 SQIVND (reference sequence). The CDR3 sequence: CASRSSRTTTGELFF. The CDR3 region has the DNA TGTGCCAGTAGATCGTCCCGGACTACCACCGGGGAGCTGTTTTTT. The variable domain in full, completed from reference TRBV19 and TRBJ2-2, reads DGGITQSPKYLFRKEGQNVTLSCEQNLNHDAMYWYRQDPGQGLRLIYYSQIVNDFQKGDIAEGYSVSREKKESFPLTVTSAQKNPTAFYLCASRSSRTTTGELFFGEGSRLTVL.

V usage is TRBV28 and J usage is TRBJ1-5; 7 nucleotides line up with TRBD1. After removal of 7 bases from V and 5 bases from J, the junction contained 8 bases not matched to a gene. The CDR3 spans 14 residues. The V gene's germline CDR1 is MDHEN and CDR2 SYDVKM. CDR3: CASTTGTADQPQHF. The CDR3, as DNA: TGTGCCAGCACCACCGGGACAGCAGATCAGCCCCAGCATTTT.

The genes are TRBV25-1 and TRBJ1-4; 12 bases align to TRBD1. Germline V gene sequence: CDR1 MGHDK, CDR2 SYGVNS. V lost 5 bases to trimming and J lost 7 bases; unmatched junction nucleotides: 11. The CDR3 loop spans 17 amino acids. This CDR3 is CASSTPGTGGASEKLFF. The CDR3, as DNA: TGTGCCAGCAGTACCCCCGGGACAGGGGGCGCGAGTGAAAAACTGTTTTTT.

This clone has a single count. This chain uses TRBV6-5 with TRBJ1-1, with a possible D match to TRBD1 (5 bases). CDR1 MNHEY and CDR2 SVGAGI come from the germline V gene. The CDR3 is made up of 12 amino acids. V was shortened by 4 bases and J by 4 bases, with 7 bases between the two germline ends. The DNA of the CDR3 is TGTGCCAGCAGTTTAAGGGGCACTGAAGCTTTCTTT. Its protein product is CASSLRGTEAFF.

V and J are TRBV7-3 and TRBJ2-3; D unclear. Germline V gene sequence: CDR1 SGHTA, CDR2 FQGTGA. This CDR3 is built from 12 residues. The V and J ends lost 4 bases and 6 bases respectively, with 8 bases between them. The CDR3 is CASSSPGDTQYF. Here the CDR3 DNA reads TGTGCCAGCAGCTCACCCGGGGATACGCAGTATTTT.

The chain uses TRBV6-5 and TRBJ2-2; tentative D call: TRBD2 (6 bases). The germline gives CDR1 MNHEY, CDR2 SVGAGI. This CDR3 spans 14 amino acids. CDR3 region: CASRAGRNTGELFF. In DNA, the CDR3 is TGTGCTTCACGCGCGGGGAGAAACACCGGGGAGCTGTTTTTT.

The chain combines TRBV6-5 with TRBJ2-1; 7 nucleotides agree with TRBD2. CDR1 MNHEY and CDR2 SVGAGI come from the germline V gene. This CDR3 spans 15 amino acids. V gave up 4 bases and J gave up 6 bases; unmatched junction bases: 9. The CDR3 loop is CASSWTSTLGNEQFF. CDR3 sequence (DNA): TGTGCCAGCAGTTGGACTAGTACCCTTGGCAATGAGCAGTTCTTC.

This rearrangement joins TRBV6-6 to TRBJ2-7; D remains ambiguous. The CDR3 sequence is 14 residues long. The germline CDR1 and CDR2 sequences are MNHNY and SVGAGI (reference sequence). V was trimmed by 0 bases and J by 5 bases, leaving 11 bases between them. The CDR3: CASSYSQFRNEQYF. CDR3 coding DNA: TGTGCCAGCAGTTACTCACAGTTTCGGAACGAGCAGTACTTC.

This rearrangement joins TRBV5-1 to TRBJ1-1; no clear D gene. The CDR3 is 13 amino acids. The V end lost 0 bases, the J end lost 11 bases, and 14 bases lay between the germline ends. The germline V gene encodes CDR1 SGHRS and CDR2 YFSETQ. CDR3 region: CASSLAGVSRAFF. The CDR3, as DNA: TGCGCCAGCAGCTTGGCCGGGGTCTCGAGGGCTTTCTTT.

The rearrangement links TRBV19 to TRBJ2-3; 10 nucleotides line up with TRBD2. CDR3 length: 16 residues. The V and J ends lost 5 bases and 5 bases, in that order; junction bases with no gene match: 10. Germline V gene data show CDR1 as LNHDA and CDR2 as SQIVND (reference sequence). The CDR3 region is CASSEVSGRAGDTQYF. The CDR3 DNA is TGTGCCAGTAGTGAAGTCAGCGGGAGGGCCGGAGATACGCAGTATTTT.